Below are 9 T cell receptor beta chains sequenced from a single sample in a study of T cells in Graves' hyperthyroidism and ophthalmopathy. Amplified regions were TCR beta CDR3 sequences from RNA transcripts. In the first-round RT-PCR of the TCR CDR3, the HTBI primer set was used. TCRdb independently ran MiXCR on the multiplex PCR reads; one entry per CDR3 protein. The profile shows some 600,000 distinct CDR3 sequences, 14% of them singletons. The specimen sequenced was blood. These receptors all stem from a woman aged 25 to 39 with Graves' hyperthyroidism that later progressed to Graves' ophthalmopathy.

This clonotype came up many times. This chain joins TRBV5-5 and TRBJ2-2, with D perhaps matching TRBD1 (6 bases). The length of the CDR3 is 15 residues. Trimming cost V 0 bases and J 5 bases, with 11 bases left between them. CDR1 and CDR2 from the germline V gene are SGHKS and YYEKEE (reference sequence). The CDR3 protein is CASSLVGARTGELFF. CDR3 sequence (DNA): TGTGCCAGCAGCTTGGTGGGGGCTCGAACCGGGGAGCTGTTTTTT.

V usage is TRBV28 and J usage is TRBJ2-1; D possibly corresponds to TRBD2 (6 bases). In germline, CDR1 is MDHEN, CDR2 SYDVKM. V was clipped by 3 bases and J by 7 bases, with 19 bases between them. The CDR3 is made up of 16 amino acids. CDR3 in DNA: TGTGCCAGCAGTTTCCCCGCCAAGGGAGGACGGAATGAGCAGTTCTTC. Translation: CASSFPAKGGRNEQFF.

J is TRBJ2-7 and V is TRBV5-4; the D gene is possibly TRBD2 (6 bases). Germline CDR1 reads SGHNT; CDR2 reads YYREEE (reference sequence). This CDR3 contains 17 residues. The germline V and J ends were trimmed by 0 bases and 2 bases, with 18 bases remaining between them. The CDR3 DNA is TGTGCCAGCAGCTTGGACAACACCGGGGGTGAAGCCTACGAGCAGTACTTC. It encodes CASSLDNTGGEAYEQYF.

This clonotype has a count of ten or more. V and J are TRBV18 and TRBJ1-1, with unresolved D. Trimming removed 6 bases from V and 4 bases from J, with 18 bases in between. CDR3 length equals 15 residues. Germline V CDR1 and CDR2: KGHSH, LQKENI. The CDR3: CASSPSEARSTEAFF. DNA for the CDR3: TGTGCCAGCTCTCCCTCAGAGGCACGGTCCACTGAAGCTTTCTTT.

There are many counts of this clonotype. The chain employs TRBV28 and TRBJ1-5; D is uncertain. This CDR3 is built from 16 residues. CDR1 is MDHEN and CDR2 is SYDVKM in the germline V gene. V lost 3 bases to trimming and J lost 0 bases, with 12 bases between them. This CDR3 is CASSFPGGLSNQPQHF. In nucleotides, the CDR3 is TGTGCCAGCAGTTTTCCGGGAGGCCTTAGCAATCAGCCCCAGCATTTT.

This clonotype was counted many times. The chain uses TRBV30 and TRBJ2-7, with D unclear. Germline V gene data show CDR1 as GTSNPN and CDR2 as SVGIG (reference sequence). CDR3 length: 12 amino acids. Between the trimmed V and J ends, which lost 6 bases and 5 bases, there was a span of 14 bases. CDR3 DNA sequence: TGTGCCTGCTGGAGCCCCATGGACGAGCAGTACTTC. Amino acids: CACWSPMDEQYF.

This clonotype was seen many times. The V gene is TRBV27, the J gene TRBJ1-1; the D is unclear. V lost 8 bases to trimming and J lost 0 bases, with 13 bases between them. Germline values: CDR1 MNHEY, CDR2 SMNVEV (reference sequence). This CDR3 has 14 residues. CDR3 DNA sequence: TGTGCCAGCGCGACCCATTTCATGAACACTGAAGCTTTCTTT. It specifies CASATHFMNTEAFF.

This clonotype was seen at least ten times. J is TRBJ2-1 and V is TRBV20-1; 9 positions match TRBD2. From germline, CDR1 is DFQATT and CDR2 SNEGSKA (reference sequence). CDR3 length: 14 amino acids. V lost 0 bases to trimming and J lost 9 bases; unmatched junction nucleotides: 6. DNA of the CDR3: TGCAGTGCTAGAGATCCTGCGGGAGGGATTGAGCAGTTCTTC. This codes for CSARDPAGGIEQFF.

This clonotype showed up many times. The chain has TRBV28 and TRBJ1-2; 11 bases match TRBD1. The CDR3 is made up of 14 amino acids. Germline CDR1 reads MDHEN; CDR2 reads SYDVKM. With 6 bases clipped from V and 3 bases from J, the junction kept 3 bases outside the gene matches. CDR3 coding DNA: TGTGCCAGCAGCACGGGACAGGGGGACTATGGCTACACCTTC. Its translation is CASSTGQGDYGYTF.